This T cell receptor beta chain originates from a study of T cells in localized non-small cell lung cancer. Study-wide points: It was uninvolved adjacent lung that showed the highest T cell clonality, exceeding tumor. Appearing in adjacent lung were a median about 57 of the top 100 tumor clones. Sequence data derive from only one tumor region, so heterogeneity remains possible. Prolonged overall survival went with higher T cell density in the blood.

Sequenced by immunoSEQ multiplex PCR; TCRdb stores in-frame clones only, minus some. This repertoire shows tens of thousands of clones, around 81% found once; its top ten account for more than 15%. Germline lookup yields CDR1 LNHDA and CDR2 SQIVND (reference sequence). The V and J ends lost 5 bases and 2 bases respectively, with 26 bases between them. The CDR3 is 19 amino acids. With respect to this clone: No antigen is known for it.

The chain has TRBV19 and TRBJ2-3; D may correspond to TRBD1 or TRBD2 (5 bases each). The TCR comes from a man aged 40 to 69 with stage III lung adenocarcinoma. Sequenced material: peripheral blood mononuclear cells, taken before any cancer treatment. CDR3 DNA: TGTGCCAGTAGTCAAAGCTTGTGGGGCAGCGCTAGCTTCACAGATACGCAGTATTTT. The encoded protein is CASSQSLWGSASFTDTQYF.